This passage covers 21 T cell receptor beta chains from one sample sequenced in a study of T-cell memory formation after mild COVID-19. TCRdb called the 5' RACE reads again in MiXCR, with one record for every CDR3 protein. This table holds about 140,000 distinct CDR3 sequences, approximately 5.7% found once. The source material was PBMCs or a T cell subset sorted from them (not recorded which). These TCRs come from an adult woman who had mild COVID-19 (a few samples of this study predate the infection). Cell type and time point are not known.

This chain links TRBV28 with TRBJ1-1; D perhaps matches TRBD1 (6 bases). The length of the CDR3 is 15 residues. Looked up from germline, CDR1 is MDHEN and CDR2 is SYDVKM. V was shortened by 6 bases and J by 4 bases, with 18 bases between the two germline ends. The CDR3 DNA sequence: TGTGCCAGCAGCCCCCAGACAGGAGCCTTCACTGAAGCTTTCTTT. Encoded protein: CASSPQTGAFTEAFF. The full variable domain, with the rest looked up from reference TRBV28 and TRBJ1-1, is DVKVTQSSRYLVKRTGEKVFLECVQDMDHENMFWYRQDPGLGLRLIYFSYDVKMKEKGDIPEGYSVSREKKERFSLILESASTNQTSMYLCASSPQTGAFTEAFFGQGTRLTVV.

The J gene is TRBJ2-5, the V gene TRBV7-9; D perhaps matches TRBD2 (6 bases). Germline values: CDR1 SEHNR, CDR2 FQNEAQ (reference sequence). Trimming took 6 bases from V and 2 from J, leaving 16 bases between them. The CDR3 is 15 amino acids. CDR3: CASSHEGGAQETQYF. DNA of the CDR3: TGTGCCAGCAGTCACGAGGGCGGGGCTCAAGAGACCCAGTACTTC.

This clonotype was found many times. The J gene is TRBJ2-1, the V gene TRBV11-2; a possible D gene is TRBD2 (6 bases). V was shortened by 5 bases and J by 12 bases, with 14 bases between the two germline ends. Looked up from germline, CDR1 is SGHAT and CDR2 is FQNNGV. The CDR3 loop spans 12 amino acids. The CDR3 reads CASSPPGAGQFF. The CDR3 region has the DNA TGTGCCAGCAGCCCTCCGGGAGCCGGGCAGTTCTTC.

This clonotype was detected ten times or more. This chain uses TRBV20-1 with TRBJ2-7; 7 positions agree with TRBD2. V shed 3 bases and J 2 bases; nucleotides not matched to a gene: 10. CDR1 is DFQATT, CDR2 SNEGSKA, per germline (reference sequence). The CDR3 sequence is 15 residues long. CDR3 bases: TGCAGTGCTAGCGCGGGGAGGGTAGGGACCTACGAGCAGTACTTC. Translation gives CSASAGRVGTYEQYF.

This chain links TRBV14 with TRBJ1-1; D is unresolved. The V end was cut by 0 bases, the J end by 0 bases, with 2 bases between. The CDR3 contains 13 residues. Germline V gives CDR1 SGHDN, CDR2 FVKESK. Here the CDR3 reads CASSQELNTEAFF. CDR3 in DNA: TGTGCCAGCAGCCAAGAGTTGAACACTGAAGCTTTCTTT.

The chain is built from TRBV11-2 and TRBJ1-1, with D possibly being TRBD1 (5 bases). CDR3 size: 14 residues. The germline gives CDR1 SGHAT, CDR2 FQNNGV. Trimming stripped 3 bases from V and 3 bases from J, with 11 bases between. In nucleotides, the CDR3 is TGTGCCAGCAGCTTTTTGGACACGGACACTGAAGCTTTCTTT. It yields the protein CASSFLDTDTEAFF. The full variable domain, in which reference TRBV11-2 and TRBJ1-1 provide the parts outside the CDR3, is EAGVAQSPRYKIIEKRQSVAFWCNPISGHATLYWYQQILGQGPKLLIQFQNNGVVDDSQLPKDRFSAERLKGVDSTLKIQPAKLEDSAVYLCASSFLDTDTEAFFGQGTRLTVV.

This clonotype has at least ten counts. The chain uses TRBV7-6 and TRBJ2-7; D is uncertain. Germline V gene lookup returns CDR1 SGHVS and CDR2 FNYEAQ. The CDR3 has 15 amino acids. Trimming stripped 5 bases from V and 4 bases from J, with 18 bases between. CDR3 protein: CASSPTPAEVYEQYF. The DNA for the CDR3 is TGTGCCAGCAGCCCCACCCCCGCCGAGGTTTACGAGCAGTACTTC.

This clonotype was counted many times. The V gene is TRBV20-1, the J gene TRBJ1-3, with D possibly matching TRBD1 (5 bases). CDR3 length equals 13 residues. V dropped 3 bases and J dropped 4 bases, with 10 bases sitting between them. From germline, CDR1 is DFQATT and CDR2 SNEGSKA (reference sequence). CDR3 nucleotide sequence: TGCAGTGCTAGGGAAGGGGCCGGAAACACCATATATTTT. The encoded protein is CSAREGAGNTIYF.

Many counts were recorded for this clonotype. V gene TRBV6-5 combines with J gene TRBJ2-2; TRBD1 agrees at 8 bases. With 7 bases clipped from V and 7 bases from J, the junction kept 11 bases outside the gene matches. The CDR3 loop spans 15 amino acids. Per germline, CDR1 MNHEY and CDR2 SVGAGI. In DNA form, the CDR3 reads TGTGCCAGCAAGCCTAACAGGGGGTGGGACGGGGAGCTGTTTTTT. This sequence encodes CASKPNRGWDGELFF.

This clonotype was seen more than once but under ten times. V is TRBV18 and J is TRBJ1-2, with 7 bases identical to TRBD1. This CDR3 comprises 21 residues. The germline V gene encodes CDR1 KGHSH and CDR2 LQKENI. V was clipped by 7 bases and J by 0 bases; unmatched bases: 26. CDR3 in amino acids: CASYRNAGSRDSPTSNYGYTF. As DNA, the CDR3 is TGTGCCAGCTACCGAAACGCCGGTTCCCGGGACAGCCCGACGTCTAACTATGGCTACACCTTC.

The chain recombines TRBV15 with TRBJ2-3; D may be TRBD2 (6 bases). The ends were cut back, 0 bases at V and 4 bases at J, with 11 bases in the middle. This CDR3 has 15 amino acids. CDR1 and CDR2 from the germline V gene are LNHNV and YYDKDF (reference sequence). CDR3 sequence reads: CATSRDFTSSDTQYF. The CDR3 DNA follows: TGTGCCACCAGCAGAGATTTTACTAGCTCAGATACGCAGTATTTT.

This clonotype appeared many times. The chain uses TRBV4-2 and TRBJ1-3; tentatively, D is TRBD1 (5 bases). The CDR3 has 15 amino acids. CDR1 is LGHNA and CDR2 is YNFKEQ in the germline V gene. The germline V and J ends were trimmed by 4 bases and 0 bases, with 10 bases remaining between them. The CDR3, as DNA: TGTGCCAGCAGCCCACAGGTTAACTCTGGAAACACCATATATTTT. It yields the protein CASSPQVNSGNTIYF.

This clonotype was seen a few times. The chain recombines TRBV12-3 or TRBV12-4 with TRBJ1-5; D is unclear. Trimming pared 6 bases from V and 6 bases from J, leaving 12 bases between. CDR3 length equals 13 residues. CDR3 residues: CASSLLESQPQHF. CDR3 coding DNA: TGTGCCAGCAGCCTTTTAGAATCTCAGCCCCAGCATTTT.

This clonotype was detected many times. The J gene is TRBJ2-3, the V gene TRBV4-3; TRBD2 might be the D (5 bases). Trimming left V 5 bases short and J 2 bases short, with 8 bases between. The CDR3 spans 13 residues. Germline CDR1 is LGHNA and CDR2 is YSLEER. CDR3 sequence (DNA): TGCGCCAGCAGCGGGAGCCCCACAGATACGCAGTATTTT. Protein sequence: CASSGSPTDTQYF.

This clonotype was counted many times. DNA of the CDR3: TGCGCCAGCAGCTTGCAGGCCGGGGAGCTGTTTTTT. Translation gives CASSLQAGELFF. The V gene is TRBV5-1, the J gene TRBJ2-2; D gene ambiguous. CDR3 length: 12 amino acids. CDR1 is SGHRS and CDR2 is YFSETQ in the germline V gene. Trimming stripped 1 base from V and 6 bases from J, with 4 bases between.

The chain joins TRBV19 to TRBJ1-4; TRBD1 aligns across 11 bases. The germline CDR1 and CDR2 sequences are LNHDA and SQIVND (reference sequence). The V gene end was trimmed by 5 bases and the J gene end by 5 bases; junction bases not matched to a gene: 1. The CDR3 covers 14 residues. In DNA, the CDR3 is TGTGCCAGTAGTCGGACAGGGGGCAATGAAAAACTGTTTTTT. Residues: CASSRTGGNEKLFF.

This clonotype showed up many times. V and J are TRBV10-3 and TRBJ2-4; 9 nucleotides match TRBD1. V lost 8 bases and J lost 8; bases outside the gene matches: 7. CDR1 is ENHRY, CDR2 SYGVKD, per germline. The CDR3 has 13 residues. The CDR3: CAIAGTGSDIQYF. CDR3 DNA sequence: TGTGCCATCGCCGGGACAGGGAGTGACATTCAGTACTTC.

There are many counts of this clonotype. The chain has TRBV5-1 and TRBJ2-1; perhaps TRBD2 as D (6 bases). Looked up from germline, CDR1 is SGHRS and CDR2 is YFSETQ. The CDR3 spans 15 residues. V was trimmed by 1 base and J by 2 bases, leaving 10 bases between them. Written as DNA, the CDR3 is TGCGCCAGCAGCTTGCGGGAGTCAGCCTACAATGAGCAGTTCTTC. This codes for CASSLRESAYNEQFF.

This clonotype was observed many times. The chain recombines TRBV7-2 with TRBJ2-7; unclear D gene. There are 12 residues in the CDR3. With 4 bases removed from V and 6 bases from J, the gap between germline ends came to 10 bases. Looked up from germline, CDR1 is SGHTA and CDR2 is FQGNSA. In nucleotides, the CDR3 is TGTGCCAGCAGCTCTCCCCCCCTCGAGCAGTACTTC. It translates to CASSSPPLEQYF.

In this sample, this clonotype turned up a few times. The chain employs TRBV7-6 and TRBJ2-5, with D perhaps matching TRBD2 (6 bases). The germline V gene has CDR1 SGHVS and CDR2 FNYEAQ. V dropped 0 bases and J dropped 3 bases, with 11 bases sitting between them. CDR3 length: 15 residues. The CDR3 DNA follows: TGTGCCAGCAGCTTAGCGGGACTTCTAAAAGAGACCCAGTACTTC. Protein product: CASSLAGLLKETQYF.

This clonotype was recorded many times. The chain carries TRBV7-8 and TRBJ1-5; TRBD1 matches 9 bases. Unmatched junction bases numbered 5, after V lost 4 bases and J lost 7 bases. Germline CDR1 SGHVS, CDR2 FQNEAQ. The CDR3 extends over 14 amino acids. The CDR3 loop reads CASSSGTGRQPQHF. CDR3 nucleotides: TGTGCCAGCAGCTCTGGGACAGGGAGACAGCCCCAGCATTTT.